This T cell receptor beta chain was captured by sequencing in a study of control samples from healthy donors and cancer patients. Clones were sequenced by immunoSEQ multiplex PCR, and TCRdb holds only the in-frame ones, with some missing. This sample has just under 75,000 clones, with about 90% found just once. Germline V CDR1 and CDR2: SGDLS, YYNGEE. V was clipped by 0 bases and J by 5 bases, with 11 bases between them. There are 14 residues in the CDR3. The sequence came from a woman aged 45-65 years in good health. The source material was blood. The chain couples TRBV9 to TRBJ1-1, with TRBD1 as a possible D gene (5 bases). CDR3 amino acids: CASSVGGVGTEAFF. The CDR3 DNA sequence: TGTGCCAGCAGCGTAGGGGGGGTAGGAACTGAAGCTTTCTTT.